Below, one T cell receptor (beta chain) is given with its context. Antigen specificity is unknown. These data come from a study of CD8 T cells in Susac syndrome. The germline V gene has CDR1 SQVTM and CDR2 ANQGSEA. V lost 5 bases to trimming and J lost 1 base, with 8 bases between them. The CDR3 runs to 13 residues. An amount of RNA that ranged from roughly 0.5 to 1 ug was reverse transcribed with random hexamers. Across 54 Vbeta and 13 Jbeta, TCR beta CDR3 was amplified with immunoSEQ multiplex PCR. TCRdb re-analysed the immunoSEQ multiplex PCR reads in MiXCR, keeping a single row per CDR3 protein. The sample yields over 100,000 distinct CDR3 sequences, over 90% seen once. General study results and limits: TCR sequencing and HLA analysis covered a relatively small number of individuals.

TEMRA cells were enriched by FACS, while CD8+ and CD4+ T cells were obtained through a negative isolation that was performed magnetically. This sequence originates from a human donor in good health. The V call is TRBV29-1, the J call TRBJ1-4; no reliable D call. The sequenced sample was CD4+ T cells from PBMCs. The CDR3 nucleotides are TGCAGCGTTCTCTGGCGAACTAATGAAAAACTGTTTTTT. Amino acid sequence: CSVLWRTNEKLFF.